The present entry profiles one TCR beta chain with its context. Its matching antigen is unknown. The data were obtained in a study of CD8+ T cells in alopecia areata. Points from the study as a whole: Association of baseline CD8+ expansion with response is uncertain owing to one nonresponder. Among the 100 top clones, expanded CD8+ clones, like scalp clonality, were significantly decreased by tofacitinib. TCR sharing was clearer in mice than between patients, perhaps partly owing to patient HLA diversity.

Germline values: CDR1 MDHEN, CDR2 SYDVKM. This CDR3 has 13 amino acids. Trimming took 5 bases from V and 5 from J, leaving 13 bases between them. Isolated RNA was reverse transcribed into cDNA used as the sequencing template. Using immunoSEQ multiplex PCR, the repertoire was profiled, and TCRdb retains in-frame clones only, with some absent. Counted here are hundreds of thousands of clones, around 66% occurring once; the ten biggest clones make up about 1.2%. Treatment given: oral pan-JAK inhibitor, 5-10 mg twice daily. Lesional scalp punch biopsies and peripheral blood were collected from alopecia areata patients.

The source material was CD4+ T cells sorted from blood, sampled at approximately week 44, from a patient treated with tofacitinib. The chain has TRBV28 and TRBJ2-7, with D possibly matching TRBD1 (6 bases). The sequence came from a human donor with alopecia areata. This CDR3 reads CASSKDRPHEQYF. The CDR3 nucleotides read TGTGCCAGCAGTAAAGACAGGCCCCACGAGCAGTACTTC.